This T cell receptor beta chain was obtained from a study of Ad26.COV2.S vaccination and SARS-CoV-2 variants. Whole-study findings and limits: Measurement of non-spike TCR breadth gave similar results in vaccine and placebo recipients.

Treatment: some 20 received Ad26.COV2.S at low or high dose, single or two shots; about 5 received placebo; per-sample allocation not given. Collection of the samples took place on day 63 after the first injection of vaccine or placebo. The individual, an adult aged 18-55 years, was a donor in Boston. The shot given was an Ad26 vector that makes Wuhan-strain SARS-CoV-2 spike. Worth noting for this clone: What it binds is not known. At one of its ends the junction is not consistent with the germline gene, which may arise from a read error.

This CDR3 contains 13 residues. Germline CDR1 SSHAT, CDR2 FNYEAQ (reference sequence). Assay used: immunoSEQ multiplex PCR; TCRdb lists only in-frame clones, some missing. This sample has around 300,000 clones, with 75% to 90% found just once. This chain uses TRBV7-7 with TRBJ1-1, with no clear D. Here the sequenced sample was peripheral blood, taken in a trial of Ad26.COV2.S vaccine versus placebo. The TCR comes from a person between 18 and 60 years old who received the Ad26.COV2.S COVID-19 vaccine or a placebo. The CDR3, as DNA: TGTGCTAGCAGCATGACACAGAACACTGAAGCTTTCTTT. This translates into CASSMTQNTEAFF.